This entry concerns a single TCR beta chain. The target antigen is unknown. Other DNA sequences in the same sample also yield this CDR3. CD4+ naive, central memory, regulatory and stem cell-like memory subsets were isolated by sorting on CD45RO/CCR7/CD25/CD127/CD95/CD27. The data belong to a study of beta chain features in type 1 diabetes. Expressed TCRB transcripts got sequenced, as all isolated RNA was reverse transcribed. The table came from immunoSEQ multiplex PCR; TCRdb's copy has only in-frame clones and leaves some out. This table holds about 710,000 clones, more than 13% found once. Findings and limits, study-wide: Moderate but significant shortening of TCRB CDR3s was recorded in all four CD4+ subsets from Type 1 diabetes patients.

This clonotype originated in a man aged 18 to 29 with type 1 diabetes. Sequenced input: naive CD4+ T cells from blood.

CDR3 residues: CASSPPVETQYF. The DNA of the CDR3 is TGTGCCAGCTCACCACCGGTGGAGACCCAGTACTTC. This chain uses TRBV18 with TRBJ2-5, with D unclear. This CDR3 region has 12 residues. Germline-derived CDR1 and CDR2 are KGHSH and LQKENI. The V gene lost 0 bases and the J gene lost 5 bases, with 4 bases spanning the gap.